Presented here are 32 T cell receptor beta chains from one specimen sequenced in a study of blood T cell repertoires in COVID-19. Assay used: immunoSEQ multiplex PCR; TCRdb lists only in-frame clones, some missing. The sample yields around 300,000 clones, approximately 89% seen once. The sample taken for sequencing was PBMCs or T cells enriched from blood (not recorded which). Receptors originate from a woman aged 55 to 70 who had recovered from COVID-19.

The CDR3 sequence: CASRYRGLGTEAFF. CDR3 coding DNA: TGTGCCAGTAGATACAGGGGGCTGGGCACTGAAGCTTTCTTT. The chain has TRBV19 and TRBJ1-1; 9 bases are shared with TRBD1. Germline CDR1 and CDR2: LNHDA and SQIVND (reference sequence). V shed 6 bases and J 4 bases; nucleotides not matched to a gene: 6. This CDR3 region has 14 residues.

This chain uses TRBV5-1 with TRBJ1-1; 10 nucleotides match TRBD1. Germline V gene lookup returns CDR1 SGHRS and CDR2 YFSETQ. The CDR3 contains 17 residues. Trimming took 0 bases from V and 3 from J; bases not matched to a gene: 8. CDR3 coding DNA: TGCGCCAGCAGCTTGGCCAAGGGGACAGGGGTAGACACTGAAGCTTTCTTT. This gives the protein CASSLAKGTGVDTEAFF. The full variable domain, with the rest looked up from reference TRBV5-1 and TRBJ1-1, is KAGVTQTPRYLIKTRGQQVTLSCSPISGHRSVSWYQQTPGQGLQFLFEYFSETQRNKGNFPGRFSGRQFSNSRSEMNVSTLELGDSALYLCASSLAKGTGVDTEAFFGQGTRLTVV.

The chain carries TRBV6-5 and TRBJ2-7; TRBD1 might be the D (5 bases). The CDR3 contains 16 residues. Germline CDR1 is MNHEY and CDR2 is SVGAGI. The V end lost 0 bases, the J end lost 5 bases, and 17 bases lay between the germline ends. CDR3 sequence reads: CASSYSRQGNVDEQYF. CDR3 bases: TGTGCCAGCAGTTACTCGAGGCAGGGTAATGTGGACGAGCAGTACTTC.

This chain joins TRBV2 and TRBJ1-1; D may be TRBD1 (6 bases). The CDR3 has 13 amino acids. CDR1 is SNHLY, CDR2 FYNNEI, per germline. Trimming left V 5 bases short and J 3 bases short, with 10 bases between. CDR3 in amino acids: CASSNQGYTEAFF. In DNA, the CDR3 is TGTGCCAGCAGTAATCAGGGGTACACTGAAGCTTTCTTT.

This clone has a handful of counts. The gene calls are TRBV2 and TRBJ1-1; weak D call: TRBD1 (5 bases). The CDR3 is 16 amino acids. CDR1 is SNHLY and CDR2 is FYNNEI in the germline V gene. V gave up 1 base and J gave up 1 base, with 13 bases separating them. In nucleotides, the CDR3 is TGTGCCAGCAGTGAAGGGAGGGGATATGGGAACACTGAAGCTTTCTTT. It translates to CASSEGRGYGNTEAFF.

The genes are TRBV13 and TRBJ1-2; tentatively, D is TRBD1 (5 bases). The CDR3 totals 16 residues. Trimming left V 1 base short and J 2 bases short, with 14 bases between. Germline CDR1 is PRHDT and CDR2 is FYEKMQ (reference sequence). CDR3 nucleotide sequence: TGTGCCAGCAGCTTAGCCCACAGGATTTCGAACTATGGCTACACCTTC. It yields the protein CASSLAHRISNYGYTF.

The chain employs TRBV27 and TRBJ2-2, with 9 bases aligning to TRBD2. The CDR3 runs to 14 residues. The germline V gene has CDR1 MNHEY and CDR2 SMNVEV (reference sequence). CDR3 protein: CLSAGGRNTGELFF. The DNA for the CDR3 is TGTCTTTCGGCGGGGGGGCGTAACACCGGGGAGCTGTTTTTT.

The genes are TRBV4-2 and TRBJ2-2, with D possibly being TRBD2 (6 bases). V lost 1 base and J lost 3, with 12 bases in between. CDR1 and CDR2 from the germline V gene are LGHNA and YNFKEQ. CDR3 length: 16 amino acids. The CDR3 nucleotides read TGTGCCAGCAGCCAAGTTTCGGGGACTTACACCGGGGAGCTGTTTTTT. Its translation: CASSQVSGTYTGELFF.

The chain uses TRBV5-4 and TRBJ2-5; a weak D match, TRBD1 (6 bases). The germline V gene has CDR1 SGHNT and CDR2 YYREEE (reference sequence). This CDR3 has 14 residues. The V gene lost 0 bases and the J gene lost 4 bases, with 10 bases spanning the gap. CDR3 sequence reads: CASSLGGGGETQYF. DNA for the CDR3: TGTGCCAGCAGCTTGGGAGGGGGTGGAGAGACCCAGTACTTC.

This clone was seen a handful of times. The genes are TRBV28 and TRBJ1-6; D gene uncertain. V was pared by 3 bases and J by 8 bases, with 11 bases between. This CDR3 spans 14 amino acids. Germline values: CDR1 MDHEN, CDR2 SYDVKM. The CDR3 region is CASSLIQPDSPLHF. In DNA form, the CDR3 reads TGTGCCAGCAGTTTGATTCAACCGGATTCACCCCTCCACTTT.

About this clone itself: One end of the junction varies from germline; a read error may be responsible. The chain links TRBV7-9 to TRBJ1-4, with 12 bases that match TRBD1. The CDR3 consists of 13 residues. Germline lookup yields CDR1 SEHNR and CDR2 FQNEAQ (reference sequence). The CDR3, as DNA: TGTGCCAGCAGCCCACCTGGAGGGACAGGGGGCAACTTT. Translating it yields CASSPPGGTGGNF.

The rearrangement links TRBV7-3 to TRBJ2-3; 9 bases map to TRBD2. Germline values: CDR1 SGHTA, CDR2 FQGTGA. Trimming removed 0 bases from V and 3 bases from J; junction bases left unmatched: 13. The CDR3 has 19 amino acids. The CDR3 loop reads CASSLTNSARGRATDTQYF. CDR3 coding DNA: TGTGCCAGCAGCTTAACTAACTCAGCGCGCGGGAGGGCAACAGATACGCAGTATTTT. The whole variable domain, remainder taken from reference TRBV7-3 and TRBJ2-3, is GAGVSQTPSNKVTEKGKYVELRCDPISGHTALYWYRQSLGQGPEFLIYFQGTGAADDSGLPNDRFFAVRPEGSVSTLKIQRTERGDSAVYLCASSLTNSARGRATDTQYFGPGTRLTVL.

This sequence joins TRBV25-1 and TRBJ2-5, with TRBD1 matching over 7 bases. Germline V gene lookup returns CDR1 MGHDK and CDR2 SYGVNS. The CDR3 runs 14 residues. V was clipped by 3 bases and J by 5 bases; unmatched bases: 6. The CDR3 region is CASSDRQGVETQYF. DNA of the CDR3: TGTGCCAGCAGTGACAGACAGGGTGTGGAGACCCAGTACTTC. The full variable domain, completed using reference TRBV25-1 and TRBJ2-5, is EADIYQTPRYLVIGTGKKITLECSQTMGHDKMYWYQQDPGMELHLIHYSYGVNSTEKGDLSSESTVSRIRTEHFPLTLESARPSHTSQYLCASSDRQGVETQYFGPGTRLLVL.

This chain links TRBV20-1 with TRBJ1-1; a weak D match, TRBD1 (5 bases). Germline CDR1 reads DFQATT; CDR2 reads SNEGSKA (reference sequence). CDR3 length: 13 amino acids. The germline V and J ends were trimmed by 4 bases and 0 bases, with 9 bases remaining between them. CDR3 sequence: CSANEDMNTEAFF. The DNA of the CDR3 is TGCAGTGCTAATGAGGACATGAACACTGAAGCTTTCTTT.

The chain uses TRBV2 and TRBJ1-4; maybe TRBD1 (5 bases). Germline CDR1 reads SNHLY; CDR2 reads FYNNEI. V lost 9 bases and J lost 8, with 16 bases in between. The CDR3 runs to 13 residues. In nucleotides, the CDR3 is TGTGCCAGTGGGGGGAGGCTTGGAGAAAAACTGTTTTTT. This encodes CASGGRLGEKLFF.

This rearrangement joins TRBV11-2 to TRBJ1-1; 7 bases are a match to TRBD1. Germline CDR1 and CDR2: SGHAT and FQNNGV. The CDR3 sequence is 12 residues long. V shed 5 bases and J 5 bases; nucleotides not matched to a gene: 2. The CDR3 loop reads CASSPTGTEAFF. CDR3 DNA sequence: TGTGCCAGCAGCCCGACAGGGACTGAAGCTTTCTTT.

The chain combines TRBV24-1 with TRBJ2-3, with D maybe TRBD2 (5 bases). The CDR3 extends over 12 amino acids. V lost 7 bases to trimming and J lost 5 bases, with 9 bases between them. Germline V gene sequence: CDR1 KGHDR, CDR2 SFDVKD. The CDR3 is CATRSGGDTQYF. The CDR3 DNA sequence: TGTGCCACCAGGAGCGGAGGAGATACGCAGTATTTT.

The V and J genes are TRBV12-3 or TRBV12-4 and TRBJ2-1; tentatively, D is TRBD1 (5 bases). The CDR3 is made up of 13 amino acids. Between the trimmed V and J ends, which lost 6 bases and 13 bases, there was a span of 19 bases. In nucleotides, the CDR3 is TGTGCCAGCAGGCCGCAGGGCCCTTGGCCCCAGTTCTTC. This sequence encodes CASRPQGPWPQFF.

The rearrangement joins TRBV5-1 to TRBJ2-3; 8 nucleotides line up with TRBD1. Germline V gene lookup returns CDR1 SGHRS and CDR2 YFSETQ. The CDR3 loop spans 15 amino acids. J lost 4 bases, V lost 1 base, and 5 bases had no gene match. The CDR3 bases are TGCGCCAGCAGCTTGAGGGGCAGGGGGCCAGATACGCAGTATTTT. Translating it yields CASSLRGRGPDTQYF.

This clone was seen once. The V gene is TRBV5-1, the J gene TRBJ1-5; D ambiguous. Germline lookup yields CDR1 SGHRS and CDR2 YFSETQ. The CDR3 covers 13 residues. The V end lost 7 bases, the J end lost 5 bases, and 13 bases lay between the germline ends. The CDR3 is CASSEHPDQPQHF. CDR3 in DNA: TGCGCCAGCTCCGAACATCCCGATCAGCCCCAGCATTTT.

The V call is TRBV28, the J call TRBJ2-7, with D possibly being TRBD1 (6 bases). The germline V and J ends were trimmed by 6 bases and 3 bases, with 12 bases remaining between them. CDR1 is MDHEN, CDR2 SYDVKM, per germline. The CDR3 length is 13 residues. Written as DNA, the CDR3 is TGTGCCAGCAGCTTGGGGACATACTACGAGCAGTACTTC. This gives the protein CASSLGTYYEQYF.

A word on this clone: Other nucleotide sequences from this sample produce the same CDR3. The CDR3 here is CASSFGGVSTDTQYF. The CDR3 bases are TGTGCCAGCAGCTTCGGCGGGGTCAGCACAGATACGCAGTATTTT. This chain joins TRBV5-4 and TRBJ2-3; D perhaps matches TRBD2 (6 bases). The CDR3 covers 15 residues. The germline V gene encodes CDR1 SGHNT and CDR2 YYREEE (reference sequence). The V end was cut by 2 bases, the J end by 0 bases, with 10 bases between.

The V call is TRBV5-4, the J call TRBJ2-1, with TRBD1 matching over 8 bases. The ends lost 4 bases at V and 7 bases at J; junction bases unmatched: 10. Germline CDR1 SGHNT, CDR2 YYREEE (reference sequence). CDR3 size: 15 residues. This CDR3 is CASSLGQEVGNEQFF. The CDR3 nucleotides are TGTGCCAGCAGCCTGGGACAGGAGGTGGGGAATGAGCAGTTCTTC.

The chain has TRBV20-1 and TRBJ2-2, with 11 nucleotides matching TRBD2. V lost 6 bases, J lost 3 bases, and 3 bases stayed unmatched. The CDR3 sequence is 14 residues long. Germline lookup yields CDR1 DFQATT and CDR2 SNEGSKA (reference sequence). CDR3 DNA: TGCAGTGCCAGTAGCGGGAGGGACACCGGGGAGCTGTTTTTT. It codes for CSASSGRDTGELFF.

V is TRBV29-1 and J is TRBJ2-3, with TRBD2 as a possible D gene (6 bases). Trimming removed 3 bases from V and 0 bases from J, with 16 bases in between. The CDR3 has 16 residues. The germline V gene has CDR1 SQVTM and CDR2 ANQGSEA. The DNA for the CDR3 is TGCAGCGTTGATTTTAGTGTAGCGGCTAGCACAGATACGCAGTATTTT. This gives the protein CSVDFSVAASTDTQYF.

The rearrangement joins TRBV21-1 to TRBJ2-7; TRBD2, the D gene given by the table, was not confirmed from the DNA. TRBV21-1 is labeled a pseudogene. The CDR3 is made up of 16 amino acids. The CDR3 DNA reads TGTGCCAGCAGCAGAAAATCGCGGGGGCCCGCCTACGAGCAGTACTTC. Amino acid sequence: CASSRKSRGPAYEQYF.

The rearrangement joins TRBV18 to TRBJ1-3; 7 nucleotides line up with TRBD1. CDR1 and CDR2 (germline): KGHSH, LQKENI. There are 18 residues in the CDR3. V lost 3 bases and J lost 0; bases outside the gene matches: 11. The CDR3 DNA is TGTGCCAGCTCACCGACAGGGCCCCCCCTTCACTCTGGAAACACCATATATTTT. This sequence encodes CASSPTGPPLHSGNTIYF.

Worth noting for this clone: Different DNA sequences within this sample yield the same CDR3. V and J are TRBV7-9 and TRBJ1-1; no firm D call. V lost 5 bases and J 0 bases, leaving 7 bases between the germline ends. In germline, CDR1 is SEHNR, CDR2 FQNEAQ (reference sequence). CDR3 length equals 13 residues. The CDR3 region is CASSLQMNTEAFF. The CDR3 nucleotides read TGTGCCAGCAGCCTCCAGATGAACACTGAAGCTTTCTTT.

This clone appeared a single time. The chain has TRBV5-6 and TRBJ1-6; no reliable D call. Looked up from germline, CDR1 is SGHDT and CDR2 is YYEEEE. Trimming left V 6 bases short and J 7 bases short, with 14 bases between. The CDR3 consists of 14 residues. CDR3: CASNTGLGNSPLHF. Here the CDR3 DNA reads TGTGCCAGCAACACCGGACTCGGGAATTCACCCCTCCACTTT.

The chain combines TRBV11-2 with TRBJ1-2; D possibly corresponds to TRBD1 (5 bases). The ends were cut back, 1 base at V and 8 bases at J, with 14 bases in the middle. This CDR3 has 14 residues. Germline-derived CDR1 and CDR2 are SGHAT and FQNNGV. The CDR3 DNA reads TGTGCCAGCAGCTTAGGTTTCCAGGGTAGGGGCTACACCTTC. Translated, it gives CASSLGFQGRGYTF.

This rearrangement joins TRBV19 to TRBJ2-5; TRBD1 aligns across 9 bases. V shed 3 bases, J shed 10 bases, and the junction held 6 bases outside the gene matches. The CDR3 length is 13 residues. Per the germline V gene, CDR1 is LNHDA and CDR2 is SQIVND (reference sequence). The CDR3 spells CASSITGGRDQYF. The CDR3 DNA is TGTGCCAGTAGTATCACAGGGGGCAGGGACCAGTACTTC. Combining the CDR3 with reference TRBV19 and TRBJ2-5 gives the whole variable domain DGGITQSPKYLFRKEGQNVTLSCEQNLNHDAMYWYRQDPGQGLRLIYYSQIVNDFQKGDIAEGYSVSREKKESFPLTVTSAQKNPTAFYLCASSITGGRDQYFGPGTRLLVL.

V usage is TRBV7-9 and J usage is TRBJ2-3; 10 bases align to TRBD2. Germline values: CDR1 SEHNR, CDR2 FQNEAQ (reference sequence). This CDR3 has 19 residues. J gave up 0 bases and V 0 bases, and 9 bases lay outside the gene matches. The DNA for the CDR3 is TGTGCCAGCAGCTTAGCGGAAGCGGGGGGGCCGCGGAGCACAGATACGCAGTATTTT. Translated: CASSLAEAGGPRSTDTQYF. Using reference TRBV7-9 and TRBJ2-3 for the parts outside the CDR3, the full variable domain is DTGVSQNPRHKITKRGQNVTFRCDPISEHNRLYWYRQTLGQGPEFLTYFQNEAQLEKSRLLSDRFSAERPKGSFSTLEIQRTEQGDSAMYLCASSLAEAGGPRSTDTQYFGPGTRLTVL.